These 12 T cell receptor beta chains came from one sample sequenced in a study of blood T cells in healthy people across ages. Together with a sample-barcoded 5' primer, a J-beta primer mix was included in a second PCR lasting roughly 6 to 12 cycles. TCRdb reanalysed the 5' RACE reads using MiXCR and keeps one entry per CDR3 protein. The sample records over 750,000 distinct CDR3 sequences, roughly 25% being singletons. These same data were also listed under a study on T cells of mothers and their children.

The sample comprised blood. These receptors originate from a boy between 10 and 17 years old in good health.

The gene calls are TRBV13 and TRBJ2-7; 11 bases map to TRBD2. The CDR3 loop spans 15 amino acids. Looked up from germline, CDR1 is PRHDT and CDR2 is FYEKMQ (reference sequence). V lost 5 bases and J lost 2; bases outside the gene matches: 5. The CDR3 region is CASSATSGSPYEQYF. For the CDR3, the DNA is TGTGCCAGCAGCGCAACTAGCGGGAGCCCCTACGAGCAGTACTTC.

This clonotype has a handful of counts. V is TRBV7-2 and J is TRBJ2-5; no reliable D call. CDR3 length: 13 residues. CDR1 and CDR2 from the germline V gene are SGHTA and FQGNSA. The V and J ends lost 5 bases and 3 bases respectively, with 10 bases between them. CDR3 sequence reads: CASSQPPEETQYF. In DNA, the CDR3 is TGTGCCAGCAGCCAACCCCCCGAAGAGACCCAGTACTTC.

The V call is TRBV24-1, the J call TRBJ2-1; a possible D gene is TRBD2 (5 bases). V was shortened by 3 bases and J by 10 bases, with 15 bases between the two germline ends. The CDR3 has 14 amino acids. CDR1 and CDR2 (germline): KGHDR, SFDVKD. DNA of the CDR3: TGTGCCACCAGTGATAACCTAGGGAGTAGGGAGCAGTTCTTC. Translation: CATSDNLGSREQFF.

There are a few counts of this clonotype. The rearrangement uses TRBV6-6 and TRBJ1-6, with a weak D call TRBD1 (5 bases). The germline CDR1 and CDR2 sequences are MNHNY and SVGAGI (reference sequence). This CDR3 region has 15 residues. Trimming removed 8 bases from V and 0 bases from J, with 11 bases in between. The CDR3 DNA is TGTGCCAGCTCGGGGCGGACCTCCTATAATTCACCCCTCCACTTT. Translated, it gives CASSGRTSYNSPLHF.

V is TRBV27 and J is TRBJ2-7, with D tentatively TRBD1 (6 bases). The CDR3 contains 12 residues. With 5 bases removed from V and 6 bases from J, the gap between germline ends came to 11 bases. Germline V gene data show CDR1 as MNHEY and CDR2 as SMNVEV (reference sequence). The CDR3 bases are TGTGCCAGCAGTAATCAGGGGTCCGAGCAGTACTTC. Protein sequence: CASSNQGSEQYF.

This clonotype was seen more than once but under ten times. CDR3 in amino acids: CASSRTSASQETQYF. In DNA, the CDR3 is TGCGCCAGCAGCCGGACTAGCGCCTCCCAAGAGACCCAGTACTTC. This sequence joins TRBV5-1 and TRBJ2-5; 9 bases line up with TRBD2. The CDR3 totals 15 residues. Germline-derived CDR1 and CDR2 are SGHRS and YFSETQ. V lost 4 bases to trimming and J lost 1 base; unmatched junction nucleotides: 5.

This clonotype was seen at least ten times. The chain couples TRBV28 to TRBJ2-4; 9 nucleotides match TRBD1. Germline CDR1 is MDHEN and CDR2 is SYDVKM. Unmatched junction bases numbered 9, after V lost 3 bases and J lost 12 bases. CDR3 length: 14 amino acids. The CDR3 protein is CASSLLGTGRTQYF. The CDR3 DNA is TGTGCCAGCAGTTTGTTAGGGACAGGGAGGACTCAGTACTTC.

Here the CDR3 DNA reads TGCAGTGCCATCGACGGGGGGGGCACAGATACGCAGTATTTT. Encoded protein: CSAIDGGGTDTQYF. The gene calls are TRBV20-1 and TRBJ2-3, with TRBD2 matching 8 bases. This CDR3 has 14 amino acids. Germline V gene lookup returns CDR1 DFQATT and CDR2 SNEGSKA (reference sequence). V dropped 6 bases and J dropped 1; count of bases not matched to a gene: 6.

The genes are TRBV6-5 and TRBJ2-7; 10 nucleotides line up with TRBD1. From germline, CDR1 is MNHEY and CDR2 SVGAGI. This CDR3 is built from 15 residues. Trimming cost V 2 bases and J 4 bases; bases outside gene matches: 5. CDR3 sequence (DNA): TGTGCCAGCAGTTACGCGGGACAGGGGACGTACGAGCAGTACTTC. Its translation: CASSYAGQGTYEQYF.

This clonotype was detected a few times. The V gene is TRBV5-1, the J gene TRBJ1-2; a possible D gene is TRBD1 (6 bases). V was clipped by 2 bases and J by 5 bases, with 13 bases between them. CDR3 length: 14 amino acids. The germline gives CDR1 SGHRS, CDR2 YFSETQ. The CDR3 DNA reads TGCGCCAGCAGCTTCGGGGGGCGAGGTTATGGCTACACCTTC. It codes for CASSFGGRGYGYTF.

This clonotype was observed a handful of times. One base away lies a much larger clone, so this may be a sequencing read error. The V call is TRBV5-1, the J call TRBJ2-1, with D uncertain. The CDR3 sequence is 12 residues long. Germline V gene sequence: CDR1 SGHRS, CDR2 YFSETQ. The CDR3 DNA reads TGCGCCAGCAGCTTGGAGACCGGCGAGCAGCTCTTC. It codes for CASSLETGEQLF.

The J gene is TRBJ2-5, the V gene TRBV5-1; D remains ambiguous. CDR3 size: 16 residues. V shed 3 bases and J shed 1 base, with 16 bases lying between them. In germline, CDR1 is SGHRS, CDR2 YFSETQ. CDR3 loop: CASSSVTESAQETQYF. The CDR3 bases are TGCGCCAGCAGCTCTGTGACGGAAAGCGCCCAAGAGACCCAGTACTTC.